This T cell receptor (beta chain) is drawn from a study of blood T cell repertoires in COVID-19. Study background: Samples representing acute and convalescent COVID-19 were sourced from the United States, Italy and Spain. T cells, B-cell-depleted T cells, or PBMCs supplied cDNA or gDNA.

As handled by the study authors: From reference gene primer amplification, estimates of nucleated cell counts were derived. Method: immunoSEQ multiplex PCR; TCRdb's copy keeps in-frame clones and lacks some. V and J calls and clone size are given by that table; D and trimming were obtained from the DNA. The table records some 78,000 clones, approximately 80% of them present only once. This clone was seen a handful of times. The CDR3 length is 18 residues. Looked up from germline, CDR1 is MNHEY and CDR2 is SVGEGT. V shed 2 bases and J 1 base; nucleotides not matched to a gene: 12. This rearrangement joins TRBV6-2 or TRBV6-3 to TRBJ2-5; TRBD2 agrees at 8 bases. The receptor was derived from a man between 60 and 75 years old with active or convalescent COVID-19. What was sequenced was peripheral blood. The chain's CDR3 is CASSYGRRGGRPQETQYF. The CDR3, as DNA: TGTGCCAGCAGTTACGGCCGACGCGGGGGGCGCCCCCAAGAGACCCAGTACTTC.